The clone carrying this T cell receptor beta chain appeared once. The antigen is not known. The germline V gene has CDR1 SGHTA and CDR2 FQGNSA. This CDR3 is built from 14 residues. The J segment lost 7 bases and the V segment lost 2 bases, leaving 4 bases of the junction unmatched. The data belong to a study of T cell responses to AZD1222 COVID-19 vaccine. Libraries were prepared by immunoSEQ multiplex PCR; TCRdb keeps only in-frame clonotypes and omits some of them. Counted here are roughly 260,000 clones, roughly 93% occurring once; the ten biggest clones make up roughly 0.51%. Study-level results: Only 6 or 7 AZD1222 recipients tested seropositive at baseline.

This sequence was found in an adult in good health. The source material was peripheral blood, sampled on day 0 of AZD1222 vaccination. This chain connects TRBV7-2 to TRBJ2-7; 11 positions match TRBD2. The CDR3 sequence is CASSLTSGRGEQYF. CDR3 nucleotides: TGTGCCAGCAGCTTAACTAGCGGGAGAGGAGAGCAGTACTTC.